What follows is one T cell receptor beta chain and its context. The antigen is unknown. The table came from immunoSEQ multiplex PCR; TCRdb's copy has only in-frame clones and leaves some out. The profile covers approximately 64,000 clones, with 84% appearing a single time and around 7.3% taken by the ten largest. The germline V and J ends were trimmed by 3 bases and 2 bases, with 8 bases remaining between them. CDR3 size: 13 residues. The data were taken from a study of T cell responses to AZD1222 COVID-19 vaccine. Study-level points and caveats: Close to half of all spike-specific TCRs reportedly target regions of the variants that are unmutated.

This TCR came from an adult in good health. The V gene is TRBV12-3 or TRBV12-4, the J gene TRBJ2-7; D is unresolved. The sample was peripheral blood, taken on day 0 of AZD1222 vaccination. CDR3 nucleotide sequence: TGTGCCAGCAGTTTCTACAGCACCTACGAGCAGTACTTC. Residues: CASSFYSTYEQYF.